This T cell receptor (beta chain) is drawn from a study of glioma-infiltrating T cells after dendritic cell vaccination. Study as a whole: Patients had newly diagnosed or recurrent glioblastoma and received dendritic cell vaccines. Treatment, given 2003 to 2012, was autologous tumor lysate-pulsed dendritic cell vaccination.

The CDR3 is 13 residues long. From germline, CDR1 is SGHTA and CDR2 FQGTGA. The ends were cut back, 5 bases at V and 4 bases at J, with 11 bases in the middle. Time point described: after dendritic cell vaccination, including at tumor progression/relapse. Broader study findings: Few patients contributed both blood and tumor specimens.

Amplification used 60 V beta primers and 13 J beta primers. This table comes from immunoSEQ multiplex PCR, and its TCRdb copy is limited to in-frame clones, with some not included. The table records 75,000 to 95,000 clones, around 87% of them present only once. As for this clone: Its antigen remains unidentified.

The receptor was isolated from a human donor with glioblastoma. Sequencing used blood, obtained after dendritic cell vaccination. The chain has TRBV7-3 and TRBJ1-2; D gene ambiguous. The CDR3 DNA reads as TGTGCCAGCAGCCCATCAGGCATCTATGGCTACACCTTC. Protein sequence: CASSPSGIYGYTF.